These 10 T cell receptor beta chains share one sample of origin, sequenced in a study of T-cell memory formation after mild COVID-19. TCRdb itself ran the 5' RACE reads through MiXCR, one entry per CDR3 protein. The sample includes around 450,000 distinct CDR3 sequences, 20% to 25% seen only once; the top ten take about 10%. Source material: PBMCs or a T cell subset sorted from them (not recorded which). The source is an adult woman who had mild COVID-19 (a few samples of this study predate the infection). Cell type and time point are not known.

The J gene is TRBJ2-1, the V gene TRBV9, with a possible D match to TRBD1 (5 bases). The CDR3 contains 13 residues. V lost 6 bases, J lost 6 bases, and 13 bases lay in between. Germline V lookup: CDR1 SGDLS, CDR2 YYNGEE. CDR3 DNA: TGTGCCAGCACTTCAGGGATGATCAATGAGCAGTTCTTC. Protein: CASTSGMINEQFF.

This clonotype was seen more than once but under ten times. The chain combines TRBV5-6 with TRBJ1-2, with 7 bases lining up with TRBD1. The CDR3 runs to 14 residues. V trimming: 4 bases; J trimming: 2 bases; junction bases outside the gene matches: 5. Germline CDR1 SGHDT, CDR2 YYEEEE. CDR3 nucleotides: TGTGCCAGCAGCCAAGGGACAGTGAACTATGGCTACACCTTC. Translation: CASSQGTVNYGYTF.

This clonotype showed up just a few times. The V gene is TRBV15, the J gene TRBJ2-7; D might be TRBD2 (5 bases). CDR1 is LNHNV, CDR2 YYDKDF, per germline (reference sequence). Trimming shortened V by 0 bases and J by 3 bases, and 12 bases separated the two germline ends. The CDR3 covers 15 residues. In DNA, the CDR3 is TGTGCCACCAGCAGAGAACCGGGCGGGTACTACGAGCAGTACTTC. It yields the protein CATSREPGGYYEQYF.

The chain uses TRBV7-9 and TRBJ1-2, with a possible D match to TRBD1 (6 bases). CDR1 SEHNR and CDR2 FQNEAQ come from the germline V gene (reference sequence). The CDR3 contains 13 residues. Trimming shortened V by 4 bases and J by 8 bases, and 14 bases separated the two germline ends. In DNA, the CDR3 is TGTGCCAGCAGCTCACAGGGTTCAGGGGGCTACACCTTC. Amino acid sequence: CASSSQGSGGYTF.

The chain combines TRBV6-1 with TRBJ1-1; 12 nucleotides match TRBD1. V lost 6 bases and J lost 7; bases outside the gene matches: 21. Germline V gene data show CDR1 as MNHNS and CDR2 as SASEGT. CDR3 length: 19 amino acids. As DNA, the CDR3 is TGTGCCAGCAGGCAATACGGGACAGGGGGCAATTCTCTTCACAGTGAAGCTTTCTTT. Protein product: CASRQYGTGGNSLHSEAFF.

The chain carries TRBV7-6 and TRBJ1-1, with unresolved D. Trimming shortened V by 0 bases and J by 1 base, and 18 bases separated the two germline ends. This CDR3 is 18 amino acids long. Per the germline V gene, CDR1 is SGHVS and CDR2 is FNYEAQ. The CDR3 sequence is CASSLAGLLPGGNTEAFF. For the CDR3, the DNA is TGTGCCAGCAGCTTAGCGGGGTTACTGCCCGGTGGGAACACTGAAGCTTTCTTT.

This clonotype showed up just once. The chain recombines TRBV6-5 with TRBJ1-2; 8 bases are shared with TRBD1. Germline values: CDR1 MNHEY, CDR2 SVGAGI. Trimming removed 0 bases from V and 3 bases from J; junction bases left unmatched: 3. The CDR3 is 15 amino acids. The chain's CDR3 is CASSYSNRGDYGYTF. In nucleotides, the CDR3 is TGTGCCAGCAGTTACTCGAACAGGGGGGACTATGGCTACACCTTC.

The chain is built from TRBV12-3 or TRBV12-4 and TRBJ1-2, with 7 bases matching TRBD1. The J segment lost 1 base and the V segment lost 3 bases, leaving 5 bases of the junction unmatched. The CDR3 spans 15 residues. The CDR3 sequence: CASSFQGDYNYGYTF. The CDR3 DNA reads TGTGCCAGCAGTTTTCAGGGGGACTATAACTATGGCTACACCTTC.

This clonotype was counted a single time. The chain has TRBV24-1 and TRBJ1-2; 8 bases align to TRBD1. With 1 base clipped from V and 0 bases from J, the junction kept 3 bases outside the gene matches. This CDR3 is built from 16 residues. Germline assignment: CDR1 KGHDR and CDR2 SFDVKD. CDR3 DNA: TGTGCCACCAGTGATTTCTGGACAGGGACTAACTATGGCTACACCTTC. This encodes CATSDFWTGTNYGYTF.

The V gene is TRBV29-1, the J gene TRBJ2-7; 10 nucleotides agree with TRBD2. Germline V lookup: CDR1 SQVTM, CDR2 ANQGSEA. V shed 5 bases and J 6 bases; nucleotides not matched to a gene: 4. The length of the CDR3 is 12 residues. CDR3 sequence (DNA): TGCAGCGTTCGGCTAGCGGGGGTCGAGCAGTACTTC. Its protein product is CSVRLAGVEQYF.